These T cell receptor beta chains were read from a single sample in a study of blood T cells in healthy people across ages. Each CDR3 protein gets one entry after TCRdb re-called the 5' RACE reads with MiXCR. The sample includes approximately 800,000 distinct CDR3 sequences, about a quarter of them seen just once. A further study also used this sample, focusing on T cells of mothers and their children.

Sequenced: blood. These receptor sequences come from a boy between 10 and 17 years old in good health. Each CDR3 is given with its conserved first and last residue. Each record gives: J gene, D gene, V gene, clone size, CDR3 DNA, CDR3 protein. A D gene is named only where the DNA matches it firmly. Rows may omit the clone size; those that give it use once, few, many or a size class.

>TRBJ1-4|NA|TRBV5-1|NA
TGCGCCAGCGGCCTCGGGGTTAGGGCTAATGAAAAACTGTTTTTT
CASGLGVRANEKLFF
>TRBJ2-7|TRBD2|TRBV5-1|NA
TGCGCCAGCAGCTTGGAACAGGCGGTACTAGCGGGGGGCGAATACGAGCAGTACTTC
CASSLEQAVLAGGEYEQYF
>TRBJ2-7|TRBD1|TRBV20-1|NA
TGCAGTGCTGCCGCTCGACAGGGGGCTTACGAGCAGTACTTC
CSAAARQGAYEQYF
>TRBJ2-7|NA|TRBV7-9|NA
TGTGCCAGCAGCTCCCCACAGGGGAGGGCGTACGAGCAGTACTTC
CASSSPQGRAYEQYF
>TRBJ2-6|TRBD1|TRBV9|NA
TGTGCCAGCAGCGTACTGGGACAGAGTCCTGGGGCCAACGTCCTGACTTTC
CASSVLGQSPGANVLTF
>TRBJ1-2|NA|TRBV12-5|NA
TGTGCTAGTGGTTTGGACTTGATGGACTATGGCTACACCTTC
CASGLDLMDYGYTF
>TRBJ2-7|NA|TRBV14|NA
TGTGCCAGCAGCCAAGTCCGGGACGGGCTCTCCTACGAGCAGTACTTC
CASSQVRDGLSYEQYF
>TRBJ2-1|NA|TRBV12-3/TRBV12-4|NA
TGTGCCAGCAGTGGCGGACTGATGAACAATGAGCAGTTCTTC
CASSGGLMNNEQFF
>TRBJ2-4|TRBD2|TRBV28|NA
TGTGCCAGCAGTTTACCTTCGAGCGGGGCTAACAAAAACATTCAGTACTTC
CASSLPSSGANKNIQYF
>TRBJ1-2|NA|TRBV18|NA
TGTGCCAGCTCACCTGGTCCCGAGGGAGGCTACACCTTC
CASSPGPEGGYTF
>TRBJ2-1|TRBD2|TRBV29-1|NA
TGCAGCTCTACCCACGGGGAGGGGACTGTCAATGAGCAGTTCTTC
CSSTHGEGTVNEQFF
>TRBJ2-3|TRBD2|TRBV7-9|few
TGTGCCAGCAGCTTAGCAGCAGCGGGGGAAGCAGATACGCAGTATTTT
CASSLAAAGEADTQYF
>TRBJ2-1|NA|TRBV24-1|NA
TGTGCCACCAGGGGGTCAAGCTCCTACAATGAGCAGTTCTTC
CATRGSSSYNEQFF
>TRBJ1-1|NA|TRBV12-3/TRBV12-4|few
TGTGCCAGCAGTTCCCCAACAAATACAGCGCTGAACACTGAAGCTTTCTTT
CASSSPTNTALNTEAFF
>TRBJ1-3|TRBD1|TRBV7-2|few
TGTGCCAGCAGCCCATCGACAGGGGGGAACACCATATATTTT
CASSPSTGGNTIYF
>TRBJ2-5|TRBD1|TRBV27|NA
TGTGCCAGCAGTAAGCCGGGACAGGGACGTGAGACCCAGTACTTC
CASSKPGQGRETQYF
>TRBJ2-7|NA|TRBV29-1|few
TGCAGCGTTGAAGAGATCACTAGCTACGAGCAGTACTTC
CSVEEITSYEQYF
>TRBJ2-5|NA|TRBV7-7|NA
TGTGCTAGCAGCTTAGTTTGGGGCGTGGAGACCCAGTACTTC
CASSLVWGVETQYF
>TRBJ2-3|TRBD2|TRBV7-9|NA
TGTGCCAGCAGCCTCGGACTAGCGGGAGTCTCAGATACGCAGTATTTT
CASSLGLAGVSDTQYF
>TRBJ2-7|NA|TRBV29-1|once
TGCAGCGTTGAAGCAGGGGCCTACGAGCAGTACTTC
CSVEAGAYEQYF
>TRBJ1-2|NA|TRBV12-3/TRBV12-4|NA
TGTGCCAGCAGCCGGGACGGATACTATGGCTACACCTTC
CASSRDGYYGYTF
>TRBJ2-7|TRBD1|TRBV20-1|few
TGCAGTGCTAACAGGGGAACAGCCTACGAGCAGTACTTC
CSANRGTAYEQYF
>TRBJ2-2|NA|TRBV7-9|few
TGTGCCAGCAGCTCGACGCTCAGCGGGGAGCTGTTTTTT
CASSSTLSGELFF
>TRBJ2-5|NA|TRBV20-1|NA
TGCAGTGCTAGGACTGGGACCCAACAAGAGACCCAGTACTTC
CSARTGTQQETQYF
>TRBJ2-5|TRBD1|TRBV27|few
TGTGCCAGCAGTGCCTCACAGGGGGCATCGGTGACCCAGTACTTC
CASSASQGASVTQYF
>TRBJ1-2|NA|TRBV12-3/TRBV12-4|NA
TGTGCCAGCGGCCAAGGGGAAGCTAACTATGGCTACACCTTC
CASGQGEANYGYTF
>TRBJ2-5|TRBD1|TRBV29-1|NA
TGCAGCTTTACTACCGGGACAGGGTGGGGTTCGGGGCAGTACTTC
CSFTTGTGWGSGQYF
>TRBJ2-5|TRBD2|TRBV9|NA
TGTGCCAGCAGCCCAGGTGGTAGCGGGGGGGCCAGGGAGACCCAGTACTTC
CASSPGGSGGARETQYF
>TRBJ2-7|TRBD1|TRBV28|NA
TGTGCCACGACCGAACTGAGGGACCGGGACAGGACCCGCTACGAGCAGTACTTC
CATTELRDRDRTRYEQYF
>TRBJ1-1|NA|TRBV10-3|NA
TGTGCCATCAGTATACGTGAGGTAAACACTGAAGCTTTCTTT
CAISIREVNTEAFF
>TRBJ1-2|NA|TRBV29-1|NA
TGCATCGTTGAAGGTCCCGCGGGCGGCTACACCTTC
CIVEGPAGGYTF
>TRBJ2-1|NA|TRBV7-8|NA
TGTGCCAGCAGCCCACGGACAGTTTTCAACTCCTACAATGAGCAGTTCTTC
CASSPRTVFNSYNEQFF
>TRBJ1-1|NA|TRBV10-3|NA
TGTGCCATCAGTTTCGACAGGTCGAACACTGAAGCTTTCTTT
CAISFDRSNTEAFF
>TRBJ2-3|NA|TRBV2|NA
TGTGCCAGCAGGCCCACAGGGTTTGAGGCAGATACGCAGTATTTT
CASRPTGFEADTQYF
>TRBJ2-7|NA|TRBV5-1|NA
TGCGCCAGCTATGATACAGGGAGCTCCTACGAGCAGTACTTC
CASYDTGSSYEQYF
>TRBJ2-1|TRBD1|TRBV2|NA
TGTGCCAGTTTCAGGGGGATAGGGTACAATGAGCAGTTCTTC
CASFRGIGYNEQFF
>TRBJ2-2|NA|TRBV23-1|NA
TGCGCCAGCAGTCAATCCCAGGGGCTGGACGGGGAGCTGTTTTTT
CASSQSQGLDGELFF
>TRBJ1-6|TRBD1|TRBV28|few
TGTGCCAGCAGTTTCTTTCCTCGACAGGGAGGGTATAATTCACCCCTCCACTTT
CASSFFPRQGGYNSPLHF
>TRBJ2-1|TRBD2|TRBV2|few
TGTGCCAGCAGGGTTGGACTAGCGGGGGGGGGTGAGCAGTTCTTC
CASRVGLAGGGEQFF
>TRBJ2-5|TRBD2|TRBV7-8|NA
TGTGCCAGCAGAACCGGGACTAGCGGGGGGGCCCTTCGGCAAGAGACCCAGTACTTC
CASRTGTSGGALRQETQYF